The 12 T cell receptor beta chains below all came from one sample that was sequenced in a study of cytomegalovirus exposure and HLA in healthy donors (dated by TCRdb to 2016 to 2017). Libraries were prepared through the immunoSEQ multiplex PCR assay. For the multiplex PCR, a mixture combining 60 forward primers for TCR Vbeta segments and 13 reverse primers for TCR Jbeta segments was used. TCRdb's version of the immuneACCESS table is confined to in-frame rearrangements and falls short of the full clone set. An unresolved V gene accounts for under half of the shortfall where checked; the remainder is of unknown origin. The sample profile shows around 100,000 clones; just under 80% of them were found once. The ten largest make up over 3.5% of the sample. Material for sequencing was PBMCs. The receptors stem from a woman between 35 and 50 years old in good health and CMV-seropositive.

This chain uses TRBV19 with TRBJ2-5, with 10 bases lining up with TRBD2. Trimming removed 6 bases from V and 5 bases from J; junction bases left unmatched: 9. The germline CDR1 and CDR2 sequences are LNHDA and SQIVND (reference sequence). The CDR3 consists of 15 residues. This chain's CDR3 is CASRKSGRARETQYF. The DNA for the CDR3 is TGTGCCAGTAGAAAGAGCGGGAGGGCCCGGGAGACCCAGTACTTC.

The chain carries TRBV29-1 and TRBJ2-7; 9 bases match TRBD2. The germline CDR1 and CDR2 sequences are SQVTM and ANQGSEA. V gave up 6 bases and J gave up 5 bases; unmatched junction bases: 11. The CDR3 consists of 14 residues. CDR3 region: CSVRGRLADNEQYF. For the CDR3, the DNA is TGCAGCGTCCGAGGGAGACTAGCGGACAACGAGCAGTACTTC.

This clone was observed a few times. This chain connects TRBV6-6 to TRBJ1-2; 9 bases agree with TRBD1. The J segment lost 8 bases and the V segment lost 2 bases, leaving 3 bases of the junction unmatched. The CDR3 extends over 13 amino acids. The V gene's germline CDR1 is MNHNY and CDR2 SVGAGI (reference sequence). The CDR3 is CASSYGTGKGYTF. CDR3 sequence (DNA): TGTGCCAGCAGTTACGGGACAGGGAAGGGCTACACCTTC.

The chain has TRBV15 and TRBJ2-1, with a tentative D call TRBD1 (5 bases). Trimming left V 0 bases short and J 0 bases short, with 21 bases between. Germline CDR1 reads LNHNV; CDR2 reads YYDKDF (reference sequence). The CDR3 contains 20 residues. CDR3 coding DNA: TGTGCCACCAGCAGAGATCCGACTCCTGACAGCTTTAGCTCCTACAATGAGCAGTTCTTC. It translates to CATSRDPTPDSFSSYNEQFF.

This clone was observed a handful of times. The chain joins TRBV5-1 to TRBJ2-1; maybe TRBD1 (6 bases). The CDR3 sequence is 17 residues long. Trimming took off 0 bases at V and 2 bases at J, with 15 bases between the two ends. The germline V gene encodes CDR1 SGHRS and CDR2 YFSETQ. Here the CDR3 DNA reads TGCGCCAGCAGCTTGGTTGGGGCAGGGGACCCCTACAATGAGCAGTTCTTC. It is translated as CASSLVGAGDPYNEQFF.

This clone was picked up a small number of times. The chain couples TRBV21-1 to TRBJ2-1; TRBD2, as called in the table, went unchecked against the DNA. TRBV21-1 is deemed a pseudogene. This CDR3 is 14 amino acids long. CDR3 bases: TGTGCCACCCACGGGACTCTGACCTACAATGAGCAGTTCTTC. Translating it yields CATHGTLTYNEQFF.

The rearrangement links TRBV6-6 to TRBJ2-1; the match to TRBD1 covers 7 bases. The CDR3 is made up of 13 amino acids. With 9 bases clipped from V and 4 bases from J, the junction kept 6 bases outside the gene matches. CDR1 MNHNY and CDR2 SVGAGI come from the germline V gene (reference sequence). Here the CDR3 DNA reads TGTGCCAGTAACAGGGGAAATTACAATGAGCAGTTCTTC. Protein sequence: CASNRGNYNEQFF.

This chain connects TRBV5-1 to TRBJ2-7; 8 nucleotides align to TRBD1. Germline V gene sequence: CDR1 SGHRS, CDR2 YFSETQ. The CDR3 has 13 amino acids. Trimming at V came to 7 bases and at J to 3 bases, leaving 6 bases not matched to a gene. Written as DNA, the CDR3 is TGCGCCAGCGGGGACAGGCCCAACTACGAGCAGTACTTC. Amino acids: CASGDRPNYEQYF.

The genes are TRBV28 and TRBJ2-1; a possible D gene is TRBD1 (6 bases). Deletions cut 4 bases from V and 6 bases from J, with 19 bases between. Per the germline V gene, CDR1 is MDHEN and CDR2 is SYDVKM. The CDR3 has 16 amino acids. In DNA form, the CDR3 reads TGTGCCAGCAGTTCCCTAAGGGGGTCGCTGGGCAATGAGCAGTTCTTC. Translating gives CASSSLRGSLGNEQFF.

In this sample, this clone turned up a few times. This chain connects TRBV18 to TRBJ2-7, with 11 bases fitting TRBD2. The CDR3 runs to 13 residues. Trimming removed 5 bases from V and 6 bases from J; junction bases left unmatched: 3. Germline V gives CDR1 KGHSH, CDR2 LQKENI. The chain's CDR3 is CASSRLAGGEQYF. DNA for the CDR3: TGTGCCAGCTCAAGGCTAGCGGGAGGCGAGCAGTACTTC.

The chain uses TRBV28 and TRBJ1-5; D unresolved. The CDR3 is 14 residues long. CDR1 is MDHEN and CDR2 is SYDVKM in the germline V gene. Deletions cut 2 bases from V and 2 bases from J, with 7 bases between. DNA for the CDR3: TGTGCCAGCAGTTTAATGGGAGGCAATCAGCCCCAGCATTTT. Translation: CASSLMGGNQPQHF.

V usage is TRBV6-1 and J usage is TRBJ2-6; D gene uncertain. With 3 bases removed from V and 0 bases from J, the gap between germline ends came to 3 bases. Germline V gene data show CDR1 as MNHNS and CDR2 as SASEGT. The CDR3 runs 14 residues. CDR3 in amino acids: CASSDGSGANVLTF. In nucleotides, the CDR3 is TGTGCCAGCAGTGACGGCTCTGGGGCCAACGTCCTGACTTTC.